This TCR beta chain was profiled in a study of blood T cells in healthy people across ages. Study-wide background: There was about one barcoded beta molecule captured by template switching per two T cells.

Germline lookup yields CDR1 MNHNY and CDR2 SVGAGI (reference sequence). The CDR3 loop spans 14 amino acids. Trimming shortened V by 4 bases and J by 7 bases, and 14 bases separated the two germline ends. For every donor, a draw yielded around 10 milliliters of peripheral blood. Every sample had a minimum of 6 million PBMCs isolated. Primers used in a second PCR of roughly 6 to 11 cycles were a sample-barcoded 5' primer and a J-beta primer mix. The template-switch adaptor, which had 12 random nucleotides, put a tag on each cDNA molecule. TCRdb re-derived calls from the 5' RACE reads in MiXCR, one entry per CDR3 protein. The table lists some 1.4 million distinct CDR3 sequences, about 43% of them singletons. This clonotype was found a few times.

The specimen sequenced was blood. The chain joins TRBV6-6 to TRBJ1-5, with D maybe TRBD1 (5 bases). The sequence derives from a woman between 18 and 30 years old in good health. The CDR3 here is CASSSNQGGQPQHF. CDR3 sequence (DNA): TGTGCCAGCAGTTCAAACCAGGGAGGCCAGCCCCAGCATTTT.